The source of this TCR beta chain is a study of T cell responses to AZD1222 COVID-19 vaccine. Overall study findings and caveats: Most donors were white British and more were female, and clonal diversity was possibly underestimated. Along spike, vaccine-associated CD4 TCRs were found throughout, with dominance at 160-218 and 743-854.

V gave up 5 bases and J gave up 1 base, with 18 bases separating them. In germline, CDR1 is SGHTA, CDR2 FQGNSA. The CDR3 covers 16 residues. Remarks on this clone: Its antigen is still unknown.

This table comes from immunoSEQ multiplex PCR, and its TCRdb copy is limited to in-frame clones, with some not included. The sample yields about 92,000 clones, roughly 90% seen once. The J gene is TRBJ2-7, the V gene TRBV7-2; possible D gene TRBD1, 6 bases. This TCR was sampled from an adult in good health. The specimen comprised peripheral blood, sampled on day 0 of AZD1222 vaccination. CDR3 coding DNA: TGTGCCAGCAGCCCAGTCTGGGGGCCCCCTTCCTACGAGCAGTACTTC. Its translation: CASSPVWGPPSYEQYF.